Given below is one T cell receptor beta chain in context. In the PCR, 60 Vbeta and 13 Jbeta primers were used. Some clones are missing from TCRdb's copy, which holds only in-frame ones; the method was immunoSEQ multiplex PCR. This sample's clone table lists nearly 200,000 clones. The record originates from a study of cytomegalovirus exposure and HLA in healthy donors. V lost 0 bases, J lost 4 bases, and 7 bases stayed unmatched. From germline, CDR1 is LGHNA and CDR2 YNFKEQ. This CDR3 region has 16 residues. The chain employs TRBV4-2 and TRBJ1-2, with 8 bases matching TRBD1. Sequenced: PBMCs. The TCR comes from a boy younger than 18 in good health and CMV-seronegative. CDR3 in DNA: TGTGCCAGCAGCCAAGATAATACAGGGGGAATCTATGGCTACACCTTC. Translating it yields CASSQDNTGGIYGYTF.